The following is a T cell receptor beta chain sequence with its context. The data stem from a study of blood T cell repertoires in COVID-19. Across the study: Acute-phase and convalescent COVID-19 samples originated in the United States, Italy and Spain. PBMCs, B-cell-depleted T cells, or T cells provided the cDNA or gDNA that made up the material.

In the authors' workflow: How many nucleated cells were present was estimated from reference gene primer amplification. TCRdb keeps only in-frame clones here, not all; method: immunoSEQ multiplex PCR. The V and J calls and clone size are taken from that table; D and trimming were inferred from the DNA. The sample yields tens of thousands of clones, approximately 86% seen once. CDR3 length equals 14 residues. Trimming took off 4 bases at V and 10 bases at J, with 14 bases between the two ends. CDR1 SGHDN and CDR2 FVKESK come from the germline V gene. Sequencing input: peripheral blood. This sequence was found in a man between 65 and 85 years old with active COVID-19. The rearrangement links TRBV14 to TRBJ1-6; D is undetermined. CDR3 in DNA: TGTGCCAGCAGCCTCGGTTCCGGGAGCTCACCCCTCCACTTT. It translates to CASSLGSGSSPLHF.